This is a list of T cell receptor beta chains from one sample in a study of CD8 T cells in ankylosing spondylitis. Via MiXCR, TCRdb re-called the 5' RACE reads, giving one row per CDR3 protein. This table has some 840,000 distinct CDR3 sequences, about 10% appearing once. Sequencing was carried out using blood, either unsorted or a sorted T cell fraction (not recorded which). The receptor source for this set is a male donor with ankylosing spondylitis. Each CDR3 is given with its conserved first and last residue. Each record gives: clone size, D gene, J gene, V gene, CDR3 DNA, CDR3 protein. D genes are given only for firm matches. Part of the rows lack a size; the others show once, few, many or a class for expanded clones.

many - TRBJ1-6 TRBV7-9 TGTGCCAGCAGCGTCACAGATTATAATTCACCCCTCCACTTT CASSVTDYNSPLHF
- - TRBJ1-6 TRBV28 TGTGCCAGCAGCTCCCACGGGACCTATAATTCACCCCTCCACTTT CASSSHGTYNSPLHF
many - TRBJ2-2 TRBV20-1 TGCAGTGCTGGACGGATAGCGAACACCGGGGAGCTGTTTTTT CSAGRIANTGELFF
few - TRBJ1-4 TRBV5-1 TGCGCCAGCAGCCAAGGGGGATCGGGTGGGGAAAAACTGTTTTTT CASSQGGSGGEKLFF
few - TRBJ1-6 TRBV20-1 TGCAGTGCTAGACCCGGGGCGAGGAATTCACCCCTCCACTTT CSARPGARNSPLHF
- - TRBJ2-5 TRBV4-3 TGCACCAGCAGCCAAGATCGCGTAATCCAGACCCAGTACTTC CTSSQDRVIQTQYF
- TRBD2 TRBJ2-7 TRBV6-5 TGTGCCAGCAGTTCCATCCCCGGGGGGTTCTATTTCTACGAGCAGTACTTC CASSSIPGGFYFYEQYF
- - TRBJ2-7 TRBV6-2/TRBV6-3 TGTGCCAGCAGTCCACTACCGGGACCTACCTACGAGCAGTACTTC CASSPLPGPTYEQYF
many - TRBJ2-5 TRBV7-8 TGTGCCAGCAGCTTAATGGTGGGGAACCAAGAGACCCAGTACTTC CASSLMVGNQETQYF
many - TRBJ1-1 TRBV5-1 TGCGCCAGCAGCATTCAGATGAACACTGAAGCTTTCTTT CASSIQMNTEAFF